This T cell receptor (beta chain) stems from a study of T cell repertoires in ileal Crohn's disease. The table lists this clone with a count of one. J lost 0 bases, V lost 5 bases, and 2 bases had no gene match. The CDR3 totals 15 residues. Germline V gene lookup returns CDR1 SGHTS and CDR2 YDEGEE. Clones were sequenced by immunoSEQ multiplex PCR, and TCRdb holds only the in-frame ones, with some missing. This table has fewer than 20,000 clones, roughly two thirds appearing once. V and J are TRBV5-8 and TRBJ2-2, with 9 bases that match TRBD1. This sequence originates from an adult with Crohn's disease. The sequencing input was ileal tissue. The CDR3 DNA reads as TGTGCCAGCAGTCGACAGGGGGCGAACACCGGGGAGCTGTTTTTT. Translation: CASSRQGANTGELFF.